The TCR beta chain described here comes from a study of cytotoxic CD8 clonotypes in ibrutinib-treated CLL (dated by TCRdb to the early 2020s). The study in broad terms: The cohort included around 15 treatment-naive and about a dozen relapsed/refractory patients; roughly 17 were IGHV unmutated. Cryopreserved peripheral blood mononuclear cells were obtained prior to treatment, at the time of response, and at either disease progression or sustained remission. Of the approximately 90 people in the trial, about 27 had longitudinal samples available. The response samples were drawn at a median of roughly twelve months into treatment, with a range of about 6 to 40 months. On average, each sample yielded around 230,000 productive templates and 80,000 to 95,000 productive rearrangements. Every remission and progressive disease sample was obtained while ibrutinib was still being received by the patients. Partial responses were observed in about 25 patients and complete responses in 2; after a median follow-up of around 68 months, remission was maintained in about 15 patients and progression was observed in 12.

What the study reported, not specific to this receptor: Public clonotypes were found to be uncommon and were observed to contract or remain stable during treatment; the increase in clonality was shown to reflect expansion of private clonotypes at ibrutinib response. Clonality increased at ibrutinib response, stayed stable in sustained remission, and fell back toward baseline at progression. Sampling times were not matched between sustained-remission and progressing patients, and lymph node repertoires were not studied. Baseline clonality was found to be higher than that of age-matched healthy donors and was strongly correlated with circulating CD8+ T-cell counts.

CDR3 length: 13 amino acids, cysteine to phenylalanine. Only the CDR3 part of the read is kept: 39 bases, read in frame from the first base. The germline V gene sets CDR1 to MNHEY and CDR2 to SVGAGI. V lost 6 bases and J lost 4 bases; the stretch between them is 9 bases long. This clone was seen a few times. Its cognate antigen has yet to be identified. One base away there is no much larger clone; base qualities are not given. Each clonotype received, on average, about 10x coverage in deep resolution sequencing performed on a MiSeq, where the target depth lay between 1 in 1 million and 1 in 200,000 T cells. The immunoSEQ hsTCRB Kit was used to generate TCR beta libraries. The paper's data handling went like this. ImmunoSEQ Data Assistant and ImmunoSEQ Analyzer were used for data analysis, and V, D and J genes were assigned according to IMGT definitions. Clonality, with values ranging from 0 to 1, was calculated as one minus the normalized Shannon entropy of productive rearrangement frequencies. Public clonotype analysis was restricted to overrepresented clonotypes comprising at least 0.05% of each patient's repertoire. About twelve age-matched healthy donor repertoires from immuneACCESS were used as controls for clonality. The source is immuneACCESS, and TCRdb retained only in-frame sequences with V and J called. Part of the clones is not carried over; for the studies checked, unresolved V genes explain less than half of this, and the remainder is unexplained. V and J calls and clone size are those listed in that table; D and trimming were worked out from the DNA. This sample is represented by about 50,000 clones; around 52% of them were singletons. The ten largest clones represent about 27% of the sample.

The time point label for this specimen denotes: roughly 2 years on ibrutinib. For TCR beta library preparation, roughly 2.2 micrograms of genomic DNA were isolated from cryopreserved PBMCs. Longitudinal blood samples from CLL patients receiving ibrutinib monotherapy were subjected to high-throughput TCR beta sequencing. The patients took part in an open-label, single-center phase 2 trial of ibrutinib monotherapy. The TCR was taken from a human donor with chronic lymphocytic leukemia. The sequence joins TRBV6-5 to TRBJ2-2; a tentative D match to TRBD2 spans 6 bases. Sequencing was performed on PBMCs, taken after 24 months of ibrutinib treatment. The CDR3 is CASRMGGTGELFF. In nucleotide form, the sequence is TGTGCCAGCAGGATGGGGGGCACCGGGGAGCTGTTTTTT.